The 3 T cell receptor beta chains reported below all come from one sample, sequenced in a study of control samples from healthy donors and cancer patients. TCRdb's copy holds only in-frame clones and misses some; the assay was immunoSEQ multiplex PCR. Of about 140,000 clones in the sample, 94% were seen once. The sample taken for sequencing was blood. These receptors were collected from a man aged 35 to 55 in good health.

The chain uses TRBV11-2 and TRBJ2-2; maybe TRBD1 (5 bases). Germline V gene data show CDR1 as SGHAT and CDR2 as FQNNGV. V lost 4 bases, J lost 5 bases, and 17 bases lay in between. The CDR3 has 16 amino acids. The CDR3 spells CASSSYSQGRTGELFF. CDR3 sequence (DNA): TGTGCCAGCAGCTCCTACTCGCAGGGTCGGACCGGGGAGCTGTTTTTT.

The V gene is TRBV9, the J gene TRBJ1-1, with D possibly TRBD1 on 5 matching bases. V dropped 4 bases and J dropped 4 bases, with 17 bases sitting between them. Looked up from germline, CDR1 is SGDLS and CDR2 is YYNGEE. CDR3 size: 15 residues. The CDR3 sequence: CASSPAGSRGTEAFF. The CDR3 DNA sequence: TGTGCCAGCAGCCCCGCAGGGAGTCGGGGCACTGAAGCTTTCTTT. Based on the CDR3 plus reference TRBV9 and TRBJ1-1, the full variable domain is DSGVTQTPKHLITATGQRVTLRCSPRSGDLSVYWYQQSLDQGLQFLIQYYNGEERAKGNILERFSAQQFPDLHSELNLSSLELGDSALYFCASSPAGSRGTEAFFGQGTRLTVV.

The V and J genes are TRBV9 and TRBJ2-1, with TRBD2 matching over 11 bases. The CDR3 consists of 18 residues. Germline CDR1 SGDLS, CDR2 YYNGEE. V trimming: 5 bases; J trimming: 8 bases; junction bases outside the gene matches: 18. Here the CDR3 reads CASSRASGRTVSGDEQFF. DNA for the CDR3: TGTGCCAGCAGTAGAGCTAGCGGGAGGACCGTAAGCGGAGATGAGCAGTTCTTC.